Listed below are T cell receptor beta chains from one sample, sequenced in a study of human T cells and chemical hapten exposure. TCRdb itself ran the RACE reads through MiXCR, one entry per CDR3 protein. This sample yields 280,000 or so distinct CDR3 sequences, of which 7.5% to 8% are seen a single time; 1.2% belongs to the top ten. The starting material was whole blood, obtained in connection with sensitization to the hapten diphenylcyclopropenone (DPC). These receptors were taken from a man aged 18-30 years with alopecia areata. Some clones in this sample may be carry-over from other donors' samples. The conserved cysteine and the conserved F or W are not part of the CDR3 here.

J gene,V gene,CDR3 protein
TRBJ1-6,TRBV7-2,ASSLDVALNSPLH
TRBJ2-3,TRBV20-1,SARVVTSGTSTDTQY
TRBJ1-3,TRBV15,ATSRDLHGVIKAGTIY
TRBJ2-7,TRBV28,ASSLSGSGQNYEQY
TRBJ2-1,TRBV7-2,ASSIGTYQTAEQF
TRBJ1-2,TRBV4-3,ASSQRRTGGVNYGYT
TRBJ1-1,TRBV7-6,ASSFSESNTEAF
TRBJ2-4,TRBV19,ASEMTGRAKNIQY
TRBJ2-5,TRBV7-2,ASSLDQPETQY
TRBJ1-1,TRBV27,ASSLGTGANREAF